This T cell receptor beta chain derives from a study of blood T cell repertoires in COVID-19. Study in general: Acute and convalescent COVID-19 samples came from the United States, Italy and Spain. Sources were T cells, B-cell-depleted T cells, or PBMCs; the material itself was cDNA or gDNA.

Germline V gene data show CDR1 as LNHDA and CDR2 as SQIVND (reference sequence). The CDR3 spans 16 residues. Trimming took 0 bases from V and 4 from J, leaving 15 bases between them. Only in-frame clones appear in the TCRdb table, and some are missing; sequencing was by immunoSEQ multiplex PCR. The sample carries tens of thousands of clones, about 86% recorded once. This chain links TRBV19 with TRBJ1-2, with D unclear. Sequencing was performed on peripheral blood. The receptor was derived from a man in his fifties or sixties with acute or convalescent COVID-19. CDR3: CASSIDRTGRSYGYTF. CDR3 nucleotides: TGTGCCAGTAGTATAGACCGAACGGGGAGGAGCTATGGCTACACCTTC.